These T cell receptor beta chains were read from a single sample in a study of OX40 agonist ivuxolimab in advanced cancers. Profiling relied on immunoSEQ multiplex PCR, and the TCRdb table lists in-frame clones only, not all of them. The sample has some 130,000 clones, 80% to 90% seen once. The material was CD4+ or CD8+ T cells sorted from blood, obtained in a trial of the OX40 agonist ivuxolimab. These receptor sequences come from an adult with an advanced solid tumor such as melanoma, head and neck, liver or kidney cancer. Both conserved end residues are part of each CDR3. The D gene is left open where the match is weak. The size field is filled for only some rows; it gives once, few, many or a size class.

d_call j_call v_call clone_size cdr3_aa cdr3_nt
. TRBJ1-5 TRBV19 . CASSMGHLNQPQHF TGTGCCAGTAGTATGGGGCACCTTAATCAGCCCCAGCATTTT
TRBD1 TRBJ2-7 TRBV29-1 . CSAGQERYEQYF TGCAGCGCCGGACAGGAACGGTACGAGCAGTACTTC
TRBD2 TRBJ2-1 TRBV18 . CASSPRGGEGQFF TGTGCCAGCTCACCCCGGGGGGGCGAGGGGCAGTTCTTC
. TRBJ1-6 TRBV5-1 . CASSFRAKRDSPLHF TGCGCCAGCAGCTTCCGGGCTAAAAGGGATTCACCCCTCCACTTT
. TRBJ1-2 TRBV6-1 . CASSGYSGYTF TGTGCCAGCTCAGGGTATAGCGGCTACACCTTC
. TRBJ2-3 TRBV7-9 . CASSLTAAQYF TGTGCCAGCAGCTTAACAGCGGCGCAGTATTTT
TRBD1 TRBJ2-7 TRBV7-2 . CASSLVLDRGGEQYF TGTGCCAGCAGCTTAGTTCTGGACAGGGGCGGCGAGCAGTACTTC
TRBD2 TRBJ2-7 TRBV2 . CASSGQGLAGALYEQYF TGTGCCAGCAGTGGACAGGGTCTAGCGGGGGCCCTTTACGAGCAGTACTTC
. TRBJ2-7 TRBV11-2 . CASSSSYEQYF TGTGCCAGCAGCTCATCCTACGAGCAGTACTTC
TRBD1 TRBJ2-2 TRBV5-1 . CASVQGALGSNTGELFF TGCGCCAGCGTCCAGGGGGCATTAGGGTCTAACACCGGGGAGCTGTTTTTT
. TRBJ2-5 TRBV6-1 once CASSEGTIEYF TGTGCCAGCAGTGAAGGGACAATAGAGTACTTC
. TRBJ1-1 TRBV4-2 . CASSQGERNTEAFF TGTGCCAGCAGCCAAGGTGAAAGGAACACTGAAGCTTTCTTT
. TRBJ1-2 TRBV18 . CASSPSQGLSAYGYTF TGTGCCAGCTCACCCAGCCAGGGGCTGTCTGCCTATGGCTACACCTTC
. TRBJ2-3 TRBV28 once CASSLYTSTDTQYF TGTGCCAGCAGTTTATATACTAGCACAGATACGCAGTATTTT
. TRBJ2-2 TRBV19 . CASSIGAVGELFF TGTGCCAGTAGTATCGGGGCGGTCGGGGAGCTGTTTTTT
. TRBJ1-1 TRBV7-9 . CASSTERESTEAFF TGTGCCAGCAGCACCGAGAGGGAAAGCACTGAAGCTTTCTTT
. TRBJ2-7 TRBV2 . CASREDRYEQYF TGTGCCAGCAGAGAGGACCGCTACGAGCAGTACTTC
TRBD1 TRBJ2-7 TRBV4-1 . CASSLRLTGNTYEQYF TGCGCCAGCAGCCTCCGGTTGACAGGGAATACCTACGAGCAGTACTTC
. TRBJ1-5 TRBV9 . CASSGDSNQPQHF TGTGCCAGCAGCGGAGATAGCAATCAGCCCCAGCATTTT
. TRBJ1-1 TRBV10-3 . CAISEREDTEAFF TGTGCCATCAGTGAAAGGGAGGATACTGAAGCTTTCTTT
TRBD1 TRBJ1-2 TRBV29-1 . CSVGDRSYGYTF TGCAGCGTGGGGGACAGGAGCTATGGCTACACCTTC
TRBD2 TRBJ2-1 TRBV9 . CASSVQAGDSYNEQFF TGTGCCAGCAGCGTCCAAGCGGGGGATTCCTACAATGAGCAGTTCTTC